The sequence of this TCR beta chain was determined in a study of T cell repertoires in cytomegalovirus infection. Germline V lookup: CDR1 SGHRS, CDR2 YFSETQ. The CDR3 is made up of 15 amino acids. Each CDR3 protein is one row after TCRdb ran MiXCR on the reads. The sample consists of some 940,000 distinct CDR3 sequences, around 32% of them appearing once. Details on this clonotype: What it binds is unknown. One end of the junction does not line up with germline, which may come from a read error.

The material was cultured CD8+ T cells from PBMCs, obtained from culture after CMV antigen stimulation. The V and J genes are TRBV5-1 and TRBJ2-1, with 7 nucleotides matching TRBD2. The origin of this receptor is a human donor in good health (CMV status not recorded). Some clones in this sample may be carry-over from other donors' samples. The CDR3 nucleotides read TGCGCCAGCAGTATCTCGGGGGGAACTTACAATGAGCGGTTCTTC. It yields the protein CASSISGGTYNERFF.